A selection of T cell receptor beta chains follows, all from one sample in a study of CD8 T cells in Susac syndrome. One entry per CDR3 protein results from TCRdb running MiXCR on the immunoSEQ multiplex PCR reads. The profile covers 150,000 to 200,000 distinct CDR3 sequences, with more than 85% appearing a single time and around 0.1% taken by the ten largest. The sample consisted of CD4+ T cells from PBMCs. The receptors were gathered from a human donor with Susac syndrome. Each CDR3 is given with its conserved first and last residue. Each record gives: clone size, D gene, V gene, J gene, CDR3 protein, CDR3 DNA. D genes are given only for firm matches. Part of the rows lack a size; the others show once, few, many or a class for expanded clones.

size: -; D: -; V: TRBV9; J: TRBJ2-1; CDR3: CASSVALVGPNNEQFF; DNA: TGTGCCAGCAGCGTAGCTTTGGTAGGTCCAAACAATGAGCAGTTCTTC
size: -; D: TRBD2; V: TRBV4-2; J: TRBJ2-7; CDR3: CASSQNFLADYEQYF; DNA: TGTGCCAGCAGCCAGAATTTCCTAGCGGATTACGAGCAGTACTTC
size: -; D: -; V: TRBV27; J: TRBJ1-1; CDR3: CASSLRRGAFF; DNA: TGTGCCAGCAGTTTGAGACGAGGGGCTTTCTTT
size: -; D: TRBD2; V: TRBV15; J: TRBJ2-3; CDR3: CATSRGEGADTQYF; DNA: TGTGCCACCAGCAGAGGGGAGGGCGCAGATACGCAGTATTTT
size: -; D: TRBD2; V: TRBV20-1; J: TRBJ2-7; CDR3: CSAPYSGTSSSYEQYF; DNA: TGCAGTGCTCCGTATTCGGGGACTAGCAGCTCCTACGAGCAGTACTTC
size: few; D: -; V: TRBV20-1; J: TRBJ2-7; CDR3: CSARNRAAYEQYF; DNA: TGCAGTGCTAGAAACAGGGCCGCCTACGAGCAGTACTTC
size: -; D: -; V: TRBV5-1; J: TRBJ2-1; CDR3: CASMAQTYNEQFF; DNA: TGCGCCAGCATGGCTCAAACCTACAATGAGCAGTTCTTC
size: -; D: TRBD2; V: TRBV4-1; J: TRBJ2-3; CDR3: CASSRTSDTDTQYF; DNA: TGCGCCAGCAGCCGTACTAGCGACACAGATACGCAGTATTTT
size: -; D: -; V: TRBV20-1; J: TRBJ2-3; CDR3: CSARPPRGGAGDTQYF; DNA: TGCAGTGCTAGACCCCCTCGAGGGGGAGCTGGAGATACGCAGTATTTT
size: -; D: -; V: TRBV2; J: TRBJ1-5; CDR3: CASSGFRGLQPQHF; DNA: TGTGCCAGCAGTGGTTTTCGGGGGCTTCAGCCCCAGCATTTT
size: -; D: TRBD2; V: TRBV10-3; J: TRBJ2-5; CDR3: CAISGASGRSQETQYF; DNA: TGTGCCATCAGTGGGGCTAGCGGGAGAAGTCAAGAGACCCAGTACTTC
size: -; D: -; V: TRBV28; J: TRBJ1-1; CDR3: CASSLSAGRNTEAFF; DNA: TGTGCCAGCAGTCTATCAGCTGGACGGAACACTGAAGCTTTCTTT
size: -; D: TRBD2; V: TRBV19; J: TRBJ2-5; CDR3: CASSTPGTSGRKGETQYF; DNA: TGTGCCAGTAGTACGCCAGGGACTAGCGGGAGGAAGGGTGAGACCCAGTACTTC
size: -; D: -; V: TRBV7-3; J: TRBJ2-6; CDR3: CASSLNPGANVLTF; DNA: TGTGCCAGCAGCCTGAACCCTGGGGCCAACGTCCTGACTTTC
size: -; D: -; V: TRBV4-1; J: TRBJ2-5; CDR3: CASSQHEGETQYF; DNA: TGCGCCAGCAGCCAACATGAGGGGGAGACCCAGTACTTC
size: -; D: -; V: TRBV2; J: TRBJ2-1; CDR3: CASKDRLNEQFF; DNA: TGTGCCAGCAAGGACAGACTCAATGAGCAGTTCTTC
size: -; D: -; V: TRBV27; J: TRBJ1-6; CDR3: CASSPDTYNSPLHF; DNA: TGTGCCAGCAGTCCCGACACCTATAATTCACCCCTCCACTTT
size: -; D: TRBD1; V: TRBV18; J: TRBJ1-4; CDR3: CASSPRDSTNEKLFF; DNA: TGTGCCAGCTCACCACGGGACAGTACTAATGAAAAACTGTTTTTT
size: -; D: TRBD1; V: TRBV29-1; J: TRBJ1-1; CDR3: CSVKTGTGDSEAFF; DNA: TGCAGCGTTAAAACCGGGACAGGGGACTCTGAAGCTTTCTTT
size: once; D: -; V: TRBV2; J: TRBJ1-1; CDR3: CASSPTYSKNTEAFF; DNA: TGTGCCAGCAGCCCCACCTATTCAAAGAACACTGAAGCTTTCTTT
size: few; D: -; V: TRBV19; J: TRBJ2-7; CDR3: CASSLGQNYEQYF; DNA: TGTGCCAGTAGCCTCGGACAGAATTACGAGCAGTACTTC
size: -; D: TRBD2; V: TRBV9; J: TRBJ2-3; CDR3: CASSGGKISGSSYTQYF; DNA: TGTGCCAGCAGCGGGGGAAAGATTAGCGGGAGTAGCTATACGCAGTATTTT
size: -; D: -; V: TRBV9; J: TRBJ2-5; CDR3: CASSVGEGASGTQYF; DNA: TGTGCCAGCAGCGTAGGGGAGGGGGCTTCGGGGACCCAGTACTTC
size: -; D: -; V: TRBV20-1; J: TRBJ2-3; CDR3: CSARGAPDTQYF; DNA: TGCAGTGCCCGGGGGGCCCCAGATACGCAGTATTTT
size: -; D: -; V: TRBV5-4; J: TRBJ2-5; CDR3: CASSLRIDAQETQYF; DNA: TGTGCCAGCAGCTTGAGAATAGACGCCCAAGAGACCCAGTACTTC
size: -; D: TRBD1; V: TRBV10-3; J: TRBJ2-1; CDR3: CAISDGQGDEQFF; DNA: TGTGCCATCAGTGATGGACAGGGCGATGAGCAGTTCTTC
size: -; D: -; V: TRBV7-6; J: TRBJ1-5; CDR3: CASSLDSGAGQPQHF; DNA: TGTGCCAGCAGCTTAGACTCAGGGGCAGGGCAGCCCCAGCATTTT
size: -; D: -; V: TRBV3-1; J: TRBJ1-2; CDR3: CASSQHRELYGYTF; DNA: TGTGCCAGCAGCCAACACAGGGAATTGTATGGCTACACCTTC
size: -; D: -; V: TRBV4-1; J: TRBJ1-3; CDR3: CASSPSRGTSSGNTIYF; DNA: TGCGCCAGCAGCCCTTCAAGGGGAACGAGCTCTGGAAACACCATATATTTT
size: -; D: -; V: TRBV7-9; J: TRBJ1-1; CDR3: CASSLKGSRGANTEAFF; DNA: TGTGCCAGCAGCTTAAAGGGAAGCAGGGGAGCGAACACTGAAGCTTTCTTT
size: -; D: -; V: TRBV2; J: TRBJ2-7; CDR3: CASRTLSGEQYF; DNA: TGTGCCAGCAGGACTTTAAGTGGCGAGCAGTACTTC
size: -; D: TRBD2; V: TRBV6-1; J: TRBJ2-7; CDR3: CASSPLGLAGGLGVYEQYF; DNA: TGTGCCAGCAGTCCATTAGGGCTAGCGGGGGGGCTGGGAGTCTACGAGCAGTACTTC
size: once; D: -; V: TRBV30; J: TRBJ2-3; CDR3: CAGGTGEDTQYF; DNA: TGTGCCGGGGGGACCGGGGAAGATACGCAGTATTTT
size: -; D: -; V: TRBV15; J: TRBJ1-2; CDR3: CATSLNFGGPNGYTF; DNA: TGTGCCACCAGCCTAAATTTCGGAGGGCCAAATGGCTACACCTTC
size: -; D: -; V: TRBV4-1; J: TRBJ1-5; CDR3: CASSQVGAGNNQPQHF; DNA: TGCGCCAGCAGCCAAGTGGGGGCAGGGAACAATCAGCCCCAGCATTTT
size: -; D: TRBD2; V: TRBV29-1; J: TRBJ2-1; CDR3: CSVEDPRTSGFSNEQFF; DNA: TGCAGCGTTGAAGATCCTCGGACTAGCGGATTTTCCAATGAGCAGTTCTTC
size: -; D: -; V: TRBV6-1; J: TRBJ1-1; CDR3: CASIKSGPPMNTEAFF; DNA: TGTGCCAGCATCAAAAGCGGACCTCCGATGAACACTGAAGCTTTCTTT
size: -; D: -; V: TRBV4-1; J: TRBJ1-4; CDR3: CASSHKSGGTNEKLFF; DNA: TGCGCCAGCAGTCACAAGTCCGGGGGGACTAATGAAAAACTGTTTTTT
size: -; D: TRBD1; V: TRBV5-6; J: TRBJ2-3; CDR3: CASSLQGAVTDTQYF; DNA: TGTGCCAGCAGCTTACAGGGGGCGGTGACAGATACGCAGTATTTT
size: -; D: -; V: TRBV2; J: TRBJ2-1; CDR3: CASSENYNNEQFF; DNA: TGTGCCAGCAGTGAAAACTATAACAATGAGCAGTTCTTC
size: -; D: TRBD1; V: TRBV7-9; J: TRBJ2-7; CDR3: CASRQGLSFEQYF; DNA: TGTGCCAGCAGACAGGGGCTCTCCTTCGAGCAGTACTTC
size: -; D: TRBD2; V: TRBV10-2; J: TRBJ2-5; CDR3: CASTVLAGDGQETQYF; DNA: TGCGCCAGCACGGTGTTAGCGGGGGACGGACAAGAGACCCAGTACTTC
size: -; D: -; V: TRBV2; J: TRBJ1-4; CDR3: CASSEEKTNNEKLFF; DNA: TGTGCCAGCAGTGAGGAAAAGACTAATAATGAAAAACTGTTTTTT
size: -; D: -; V: TRBV5-1; J: TRBJ1-1; CDR3: CASSSGPSNTEAFF; DNA: TGCGCCAGCAGCTCGGGACCGTCGAACACTGAAGCTTTCTTT
size: once; D: -; V: TRBV2; J: TRBJ2-1; CDR3: CASSVESSYNEQFF; DNA: TGTGCCAGCAGTGTGGAGAGCTCCTACAATGAGCAGTTCTTC
size: -; D: -; V: TRBV5-4; J: TRBJ2-7; CDR3: CASSLFPQNPYEQYF; DNA: TGTGCCAGCAGCTTGTTCCCACAGAACCCATACGAGCAGTACTTC
size: -; D: TRBD2; V: TRBV24-1; J: TRBJ2-1; CDR3: CATSEGGRAYNEQFF; DNA: TGTGCCACCAGTGAAGGCGGGAGGGCCTACAATGAGCAGTTCTTC
size: -; D: -; V: TRBV6-2/TRBV6-3; J: TRBJ2-1; CDR3: CASSYLGNNEQFF; DNA: TGTGCCAGCAGTTACTTGGGAAACAATGAGCAGTTCTTC
size: -; D: -; V: TRBV18; J: TRBJ2-7; CDR3: CASSPIFGVDEQYF; DNA: TGTGCCAGCTCACCAATCTTTGGGGTCGACGAGCAGTACTTC
size: once; D: -; V: TRBV15; J: TRBJ2-3; CDR3: CATRAGTDTQYF; DNA: TGTGCCACCAGGGCAGGAACAGATACGCAGTATTTT